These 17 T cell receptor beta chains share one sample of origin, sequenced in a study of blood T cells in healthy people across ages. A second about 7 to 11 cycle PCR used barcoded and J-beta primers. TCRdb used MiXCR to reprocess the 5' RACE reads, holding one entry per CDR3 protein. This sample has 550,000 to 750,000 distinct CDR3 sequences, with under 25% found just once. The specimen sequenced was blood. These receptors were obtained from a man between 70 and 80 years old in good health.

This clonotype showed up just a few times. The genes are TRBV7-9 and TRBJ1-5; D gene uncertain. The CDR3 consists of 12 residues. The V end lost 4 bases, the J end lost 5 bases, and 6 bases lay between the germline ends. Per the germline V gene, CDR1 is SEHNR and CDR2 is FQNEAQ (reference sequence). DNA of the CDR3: TGTGCCAGCAGCTCCACCGATCAGCCCCAGCATTTT. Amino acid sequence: CASSSTDQPQHF. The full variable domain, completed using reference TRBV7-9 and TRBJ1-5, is DTGVSQNPRHKITKRGQNVTFRCDPISEHNRLYWYRQTLGQGPEFLTYFQNEAQLEKSRLLSDRFSAERPKGSFSTLEIQRTEQGDSAMYLCASSSTDQPQHFGDGTRLSIL.

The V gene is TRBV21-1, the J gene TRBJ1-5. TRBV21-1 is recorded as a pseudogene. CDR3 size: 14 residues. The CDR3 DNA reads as TGTGCCGCCCGTGAGAGAAAGACGGGTCAGCCCCAGCATTTT. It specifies CAARERKTGQPQHF.

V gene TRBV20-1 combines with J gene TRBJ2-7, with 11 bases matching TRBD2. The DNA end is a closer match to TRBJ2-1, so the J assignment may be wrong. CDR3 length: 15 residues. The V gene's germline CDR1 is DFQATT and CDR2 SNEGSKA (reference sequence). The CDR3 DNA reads TGCAGTGCTAGTGGGGCTAGCGGGAGGAGGAATGAGCAGTTCTTC. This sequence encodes CSASGASGRRNEQFF.

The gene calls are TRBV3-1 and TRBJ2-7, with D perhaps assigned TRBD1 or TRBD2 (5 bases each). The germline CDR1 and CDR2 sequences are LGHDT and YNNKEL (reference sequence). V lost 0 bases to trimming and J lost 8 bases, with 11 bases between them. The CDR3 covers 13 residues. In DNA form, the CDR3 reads TGTGCCAGCAGCCAAGAACTTGAGGGGAAGCAGTACTTC. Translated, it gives CASSQELEGKQYF.

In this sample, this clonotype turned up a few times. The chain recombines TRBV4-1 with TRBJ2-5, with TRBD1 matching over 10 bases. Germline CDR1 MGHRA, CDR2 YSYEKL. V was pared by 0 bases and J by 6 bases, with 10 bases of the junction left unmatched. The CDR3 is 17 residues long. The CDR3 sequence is CASSQEGQGKRGKTQYF. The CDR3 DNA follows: TGCGCCAGCAGCCAAGAGGGACAGGGGAAACGGGGAAAGACCCAGTACTTC.

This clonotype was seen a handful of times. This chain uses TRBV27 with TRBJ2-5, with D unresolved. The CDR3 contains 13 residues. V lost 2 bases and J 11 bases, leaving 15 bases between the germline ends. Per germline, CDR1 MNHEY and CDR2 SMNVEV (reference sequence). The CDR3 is CASSLEVAEEQYF. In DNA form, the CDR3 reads TGTGCCAGCAGTTTAGAGGTAGCTGAAGAGCAGTACTTC.

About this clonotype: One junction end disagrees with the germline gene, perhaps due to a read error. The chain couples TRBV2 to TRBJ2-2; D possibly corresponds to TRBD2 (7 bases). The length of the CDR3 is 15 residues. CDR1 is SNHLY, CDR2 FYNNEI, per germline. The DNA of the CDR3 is TGCGCCAGCAATGAAGAGGGGGGGATCACCGGGGAGCTGTTTTTT. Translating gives CASNEEGGITGELFF.

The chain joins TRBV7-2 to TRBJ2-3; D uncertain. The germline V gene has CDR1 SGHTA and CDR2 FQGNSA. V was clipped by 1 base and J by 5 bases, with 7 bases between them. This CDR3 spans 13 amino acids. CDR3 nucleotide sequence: TGTGCCAGCAGCTTAGAGGCGGAAGATACGCAGTATTTT. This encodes CASSLEAEDTQYF. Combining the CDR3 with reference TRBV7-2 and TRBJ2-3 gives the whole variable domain GAGVSQSPSNKVTEKGKDVELRCDPISGHTALYWYRQSLGQGLEFLIYFQGNSAPDKSGLPSDRFSAERTGGSVSTLTIQRTQQEDSAVYLCASSLEAEDTQYFGPGTRLTVL.

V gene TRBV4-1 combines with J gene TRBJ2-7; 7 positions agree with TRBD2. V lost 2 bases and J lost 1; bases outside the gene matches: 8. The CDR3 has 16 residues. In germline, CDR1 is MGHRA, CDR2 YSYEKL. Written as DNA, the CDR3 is TGCGCCAGCAGCCAACCTAGCGGTGGAGGGTCCTACGAGCAGTACTTC. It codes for CASSQPSGGGSYEQYF.

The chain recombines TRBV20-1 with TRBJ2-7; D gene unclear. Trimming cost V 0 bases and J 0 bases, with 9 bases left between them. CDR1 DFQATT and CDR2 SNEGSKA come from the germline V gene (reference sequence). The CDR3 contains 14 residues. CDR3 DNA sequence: TGCAGTGCTAGAGATTTGGGCGACTCCTACGAGCAGTACTTC. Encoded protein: CSARDLGDSYEQYF.

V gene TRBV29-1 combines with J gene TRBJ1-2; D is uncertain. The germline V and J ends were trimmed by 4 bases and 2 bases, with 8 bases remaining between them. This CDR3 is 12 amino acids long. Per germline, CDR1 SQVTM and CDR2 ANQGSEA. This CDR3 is CSVAAGNYGYTF. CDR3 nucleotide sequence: TGCAGCGTTGCGGCGGGCAACTATGGCTACACCTTC.

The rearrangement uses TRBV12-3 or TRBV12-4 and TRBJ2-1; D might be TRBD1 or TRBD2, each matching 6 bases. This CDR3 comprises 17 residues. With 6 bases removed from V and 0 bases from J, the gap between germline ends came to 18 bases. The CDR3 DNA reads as TGTGCCAGCAGGACCGGGCAGGGGAGGAGCTCCTACAATGAGCAGTTCTTC. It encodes CASRTGQGRSSYNEQFF.

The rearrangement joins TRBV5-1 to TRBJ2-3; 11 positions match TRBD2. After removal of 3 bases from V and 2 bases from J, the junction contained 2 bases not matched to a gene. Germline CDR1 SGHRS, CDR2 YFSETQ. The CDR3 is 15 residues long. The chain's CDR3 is CASSYSGRDTDTQYF. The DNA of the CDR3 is TGCGCCAGCAGCTATAGCGGGAGGGACACAGATACGCAGTATTTT.

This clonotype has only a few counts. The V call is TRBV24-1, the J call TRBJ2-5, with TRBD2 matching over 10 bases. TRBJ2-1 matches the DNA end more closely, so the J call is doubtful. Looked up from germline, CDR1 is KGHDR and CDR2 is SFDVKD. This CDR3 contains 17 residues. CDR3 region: CATSDPLAGVRGNEQFF. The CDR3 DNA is TGTGCCACCAGTGATCCTCTAGCGGGAGTCAGAGGGAATGAGCAGTTCTTC.

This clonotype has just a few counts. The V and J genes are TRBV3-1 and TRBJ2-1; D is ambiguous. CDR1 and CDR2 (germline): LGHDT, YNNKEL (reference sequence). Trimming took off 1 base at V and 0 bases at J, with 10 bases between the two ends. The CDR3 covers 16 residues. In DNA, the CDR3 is TGTGCCAGCAGCCAAGGAACCAAGAGCTCCTACAATGAGCAGTTCTTC. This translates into CASSQGTKSSYNEQFF.

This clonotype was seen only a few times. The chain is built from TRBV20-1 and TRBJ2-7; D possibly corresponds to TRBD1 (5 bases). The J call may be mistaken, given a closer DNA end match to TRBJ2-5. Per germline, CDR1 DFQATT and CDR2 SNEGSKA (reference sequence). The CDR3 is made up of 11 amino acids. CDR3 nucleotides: TGCAGTGCTAGGAAGGGGGAGACCCAGTACTTC. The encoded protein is CSARKGETQYF.

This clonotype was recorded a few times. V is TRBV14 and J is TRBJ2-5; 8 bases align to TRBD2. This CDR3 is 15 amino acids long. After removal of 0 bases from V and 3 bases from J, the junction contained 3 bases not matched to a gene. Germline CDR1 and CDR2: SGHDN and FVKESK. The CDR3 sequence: CASSQEGLAKETQYF. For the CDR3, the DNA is TGTGCCAGCAGCCAAGAAGGACTAGCCAAAGAGACCCAGTACTTC.